This T cell receptor (beta chain) was identified during a study of T cell responses to AZD1222 COVID-19 vaccine. Study outcomes and limitations: Donors in the cohort were predominantly white British and more often female, and clonal diversity was possibly underestimated. Baseline antibody screening turned up just six or seven seropositive AZD1222 recipients.

Only in-frame clones appear in the TCRdb table, and some are missing; sequencing was by immunoSEQ multiplex PCR. The sample lists approximately 19,000 clones, 81% occurring once. The table lists this clone with a count of one. The antigen remains unidentified. CDR3 length: 12 amino acids. V lost 7 bases, J lost 7 bases, and 7 bases stayed unmatched. Germline CDR1 and CDR2: SQVTM and ANQGSEA. The specimen comprised peripheral blood, sampled 28 days after the second AZD1222 dose. The TCR sequence derives from an adult who received the AZD1222 COVID-19 vaccine. This chain links TRBV29-1 with TRBJ2-7; 10 positions match TRBD2. As DNA, the CDR3 is TGCAGCGCAAAAGCGGGAGGGGGAGAGCAGTACTTC. Amino acids: CSAKAGGGEQYF.